This record covers a single T cell receptor beta chain. Its antigen is not known. These data come from a study of cytomegalovirus exposure and HLA in healthy donors. Study-wide results and limits: Available immune exposure information covered CMV serostatus only. It is likely that the observed cluster of highly shared sequence variants was a sequencing artifact. DRB1 showed the most TCR associations and HLA-C the fewest in a later analysis, as rates varied by HLA locus. Some segments of the V type, notably TRBV6-2 and TRBV6-3, were excluded as indistinguishable.

CDR3 length: 14 amino acids. V lost 2 bases to trimming and J lost 8 bases, with 12 bases between them. Per germline, CDR1 SGHDN and CDR2 FVKESK. The PCR used 60 Vbeta and 13 Jbeta primers. Generated by immunoSEQ multiplex PCR, the TCRdb table keeps only in-frame clones and is missing some. Seen here are 150,000 or so clones, approximately 83% observed once, and the top ten hold approximately 8.5%. This TCR was sampled from a man aged 18-30 years in good health and CMV-seropositive. The sample comprised PBMCs. The rearrangement uses TRBV14 and TRBJ1-4; D might be TRBD1 (5 bases). CDR3 coding DNA: TGTGCCAGCAGCCAAATGGGGGGTGGAGAAAAACTGTTTTTT. Protein: CASSQMGGGEKLFF.